This TCR beta chain was sequenced during a study of a mutant IDH1 vaccine in newly diagnosed glioma (dated by TCRdb to the early 2020s). Background for the entire study: Eight vaccinations were administered to patients in weeks 1, 3, 5, 7, 11, 15, 19 and 23, corresponding to visits V03 through V10. Vaccination started 4-6 weeks after radiotherapy alone, or was given together with temozolomide cycles in the groups whose treatment included chemotherapy. Of the approximately 30 treated patients, roughly 60% were male and about 40% were female, and the mean age was approximately 39 years. For exploratory analyses, fewer than 30 treated patients had longitudinal TCRB deep sequencing done wherever samples were available. Prior to enrollment, standard therapy consisting of radiotherapy alone, temozolomide alone, or radiochemotherapy with temozolomide had been administered to patients, with the combination being received by most patients. Peripheral blood was drawn at six visits: V03 (baseline), V05, V07, V10, V12 and V13. What the study reported, not specific to this receptor: PBMC samples for TCRB deep sequencing were selected based on availability. Changes in the top peripheral T cell clonotypes picked up by TCRB sequencing did not appear to be linked to pseudoprogression. Across multiple MHC alleles, vaccine-induced immune responses were seen in just over 90% of patients. It was noted by the authors that analyses of patient blood samples could not be reproduced owing to sample limitations.

The method was the immunoSEQ multiplex PCR assay. Rearranged TCR beta chain sequences were amplified with the hsTCRB Kit following the manufacturer's protocol. Sequencing of TCRB libraries was carried out on an Illumina MiSeq. In the original analysis: The kit vendor's proprietary platform handled demultiplexing, trimming and gene mapping. The clones in this table, taken by TCRdb from immuneACCESS, are in-frame only. Not every clone is retained; where verified, under half of the shortfall comes from an unresolved V gene, and the cause of the rest is unknown. The DNA gave D and trimming, while V, J and clone size come from that table. Recorded for this sample are tens of thousands of clones; about 89% of them occurred a single time. The leading ten clones occupy 1.4% of the sample. V was cut back by 3 bases and J by 6 bases, leaving a gap of 14 bases between them. The germline V gene encodes CDR1 SGHTA and CDR2 FQGTGA. There are 14 amino acids in the CDR3, from cysteine to phenylalanine inclusive. Just the 42-base CDR3 DNA is kept, in frame starting at base 1.

Per the publication, the time point label means: week 23, last vaccination. Each vaccine dose, consisting of 300 ug of a 20-mer mutant IDH1 peptide in Montanide, was administered subcutaneously with topical imiquimod. The donors had newly diagnosed IDH1-mutant astrocytomas of WHO grade 3 or 4 that showed loss of nuclear ATRX. The samples were drawn from NOA16, a multicentre, single-arm, open-label phase I trial in Germany that tested a mutant IDH1 peptide vaccine in humans for the first time. The DNeasy Blood and Tissue Kit was used to extract genomic DNA from EDTA blood for TCRB sequencing. A word on this clone: The antigen it binds to is not known. Base qualities are not at hand, and no much larger clone is one base apart.

Rearrangement joined TRBV7-3 to TRBJ1-1; D gene: possibly TRBD1, on 5 matching bases. Specimen: PBMCs, collected from a glioma patient whose treatment included an IDH1 peptide vaccine. The clonotype originates from a man in his forties with glioma. CDR3 protein: CASSFQGRTAEAFF. In nucleotide form, the sequence is TGTGCCAGCAGCTTTCAGGGCAGGACCGCTGAAGCTTTCTTT. Reference TRBV7-3 and TRBJ1-1 genes cover what lies past the CDR3, so the full variable domain is GAGVSQTPSNKVTEKGKYVELRCDPISGHTALYWYRQSLGQGPEFLIYFQGTGAADDSGLPNDRFFAVRPEGSVSTLKIQRTERGDSAVYLCASSFQGRTAEAFFGQGTRLTVV.